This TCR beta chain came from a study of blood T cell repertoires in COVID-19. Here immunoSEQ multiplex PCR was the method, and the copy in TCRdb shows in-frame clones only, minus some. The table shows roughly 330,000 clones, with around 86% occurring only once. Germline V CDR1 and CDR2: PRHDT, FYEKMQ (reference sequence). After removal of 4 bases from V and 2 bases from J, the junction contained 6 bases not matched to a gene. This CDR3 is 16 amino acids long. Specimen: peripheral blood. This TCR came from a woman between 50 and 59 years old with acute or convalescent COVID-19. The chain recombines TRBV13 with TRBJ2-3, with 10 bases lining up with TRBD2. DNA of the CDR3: TGTGCCAGCAGCTCTAGCGGGAGAGGCGTCACAGATACGCAGTATTTT. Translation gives CASSSSGRGVTDTQYF.